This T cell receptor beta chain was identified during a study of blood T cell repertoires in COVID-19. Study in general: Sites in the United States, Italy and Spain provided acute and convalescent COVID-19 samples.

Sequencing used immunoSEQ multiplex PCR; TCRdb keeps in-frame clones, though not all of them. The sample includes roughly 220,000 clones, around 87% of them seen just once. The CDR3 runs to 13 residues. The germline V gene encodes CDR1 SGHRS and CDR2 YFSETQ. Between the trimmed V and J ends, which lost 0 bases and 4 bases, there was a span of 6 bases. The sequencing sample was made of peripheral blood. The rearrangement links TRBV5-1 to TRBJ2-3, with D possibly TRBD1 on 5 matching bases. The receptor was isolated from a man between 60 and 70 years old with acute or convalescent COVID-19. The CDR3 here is CASSLGQPDTQYF. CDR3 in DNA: TGCGCCAGCAGCTTGGGACAGCCAGATACGCAGTATTTT.